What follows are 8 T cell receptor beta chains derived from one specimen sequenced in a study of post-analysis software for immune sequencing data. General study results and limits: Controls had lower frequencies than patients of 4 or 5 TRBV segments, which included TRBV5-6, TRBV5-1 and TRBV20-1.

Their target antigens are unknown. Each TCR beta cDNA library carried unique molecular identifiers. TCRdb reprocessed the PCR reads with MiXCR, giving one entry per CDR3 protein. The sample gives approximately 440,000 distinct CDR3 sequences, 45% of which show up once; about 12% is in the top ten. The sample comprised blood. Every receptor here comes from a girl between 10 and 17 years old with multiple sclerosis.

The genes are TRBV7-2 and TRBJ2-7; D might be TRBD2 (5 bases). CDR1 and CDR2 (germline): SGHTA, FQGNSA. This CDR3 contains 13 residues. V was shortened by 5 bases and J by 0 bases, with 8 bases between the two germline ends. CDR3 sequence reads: CASSGLYSYEQYF. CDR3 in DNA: TGTGCCAGCAGCGGACTGTACTCCTACGAGCAGTACTTC.

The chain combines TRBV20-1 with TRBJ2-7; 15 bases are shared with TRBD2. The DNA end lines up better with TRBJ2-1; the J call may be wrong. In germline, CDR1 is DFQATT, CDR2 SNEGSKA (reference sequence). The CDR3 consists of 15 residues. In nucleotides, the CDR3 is TGCAGTGCGCCGGGACTAGCGGGAGGAGCCAGTGAGCAGTTCTTC. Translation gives CSAPGLAGGASEQFF.

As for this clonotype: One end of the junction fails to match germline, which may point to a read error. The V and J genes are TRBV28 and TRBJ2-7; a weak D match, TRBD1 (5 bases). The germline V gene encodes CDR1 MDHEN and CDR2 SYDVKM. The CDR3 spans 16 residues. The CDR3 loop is CASSTTWIGASYVQYF. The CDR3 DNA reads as TGTGCCAGCAGCACGACATGGATAGGGGCTTCCTACGTGCAGTACTTC.

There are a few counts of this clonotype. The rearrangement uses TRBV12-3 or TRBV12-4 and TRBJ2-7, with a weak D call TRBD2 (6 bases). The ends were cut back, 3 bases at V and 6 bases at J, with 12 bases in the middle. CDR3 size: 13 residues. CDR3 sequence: CASSLRLDLEQYF. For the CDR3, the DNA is TGTGCCAGCAGTTTGCGACTAGATCTCGAGCAGTACTTC.

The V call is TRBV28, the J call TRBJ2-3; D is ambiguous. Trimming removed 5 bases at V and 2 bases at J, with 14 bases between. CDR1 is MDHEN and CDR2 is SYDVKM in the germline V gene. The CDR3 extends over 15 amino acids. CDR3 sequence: CASSGGRGITDTQYF. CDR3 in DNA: TGTGCCAGCAGTGGCGGCAGAGGAATCACAGATACGCAGTATTTT.

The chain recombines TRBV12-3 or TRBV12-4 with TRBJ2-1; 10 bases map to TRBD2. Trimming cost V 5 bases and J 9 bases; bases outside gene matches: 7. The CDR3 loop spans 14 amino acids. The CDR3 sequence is CASSPSGSQGEQFF. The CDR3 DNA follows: TGTGCCAGCAGTCCTAGCGGGAGTCAGGGTGAGCAGTTCTTC.

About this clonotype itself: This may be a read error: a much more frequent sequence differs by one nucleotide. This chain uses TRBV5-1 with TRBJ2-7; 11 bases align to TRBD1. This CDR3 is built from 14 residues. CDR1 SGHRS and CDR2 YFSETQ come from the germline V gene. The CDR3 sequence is CVSSLGQGADEQYF. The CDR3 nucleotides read TGCGTCAGCAGCTTAGGACAGGGGGCTGACGAGCAGTACTTC.

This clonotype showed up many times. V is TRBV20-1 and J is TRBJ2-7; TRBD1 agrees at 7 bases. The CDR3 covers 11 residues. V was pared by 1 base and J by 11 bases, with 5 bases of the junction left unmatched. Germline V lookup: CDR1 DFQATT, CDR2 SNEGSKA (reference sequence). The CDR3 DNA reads TGCAGTGCTAGAGGGGGACAGTACGAGTACTTC. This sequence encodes CSARGGQYEYF.